This note documents a single T cell receptor (beta chain) sequence. The source of the sample is a study of T cell changes during pregnancy in multiple sclerosis. Clones were read by immunoSEQ multiplex PCR, and TCRdb kept only the in-frame ones, dropping some. The sample records some 100,000 clones, approximately 94% being singletons. The CDR3 contains 15 residues. Unmatched junction bases numbered 3, after V lost 4 bases and J lost 3 bases. Germline CDR1 reads MNHEY; CDR2 reads SMNVEV (reference sequence). The chain carries TRBV27 and TRBJ2-2; TRBD1 matches 9 bases. The input for sequencing was peripheral blood, taken before pregnancy. The TCR originated in a female donor with multiple sclerosis, enrolled in a pregnancy study. Here the CDR3 reads CASSSTGGYTGELFF. The CDR3 nucleotides read TGTGCCAGCAGTTCGACAGGGGGTTACACCGGGGAGCTGTTTTTT.